Included here is one T cell receptor beta chain sequence, with context. From germline, CDR1 is LNHDA and CDR2 SQIVND (reference sequence). The CDR3 covers 17 residues. Trimming took 3 bases from V and 2 from J, leaving 17 bases between them. This specimen belongs to a study of blood T cell repertoires in COVID-19. Across the whole study: The analysed material was cDNA or gDNA that came from T cells, B-cell-depleted T cells, or PBMCs.

Authors' processing steps: Reference gene primers were amplified, and this amplification served to estimate nucleated cell counts. Libraries were prepared by immunoSEQ multiplex PCR; TCRdb keeps only in-frame clonotypes and omits some of them. The DNA gave D and trimming, while V, J and clone size come from that table. The profile shows approximately 250,000 clones, around nine tenths of them singletons. The clonotype was recovered from a woman aged 55 to 70 who had recovered from COVID-19. The chain carries TRBV19 and TRBJ2-1, with a weak D call TRBD2 (5 bases). Sequencing input: peripheral blood. CDR3 DNA: TGTGCCAGTAGTATGCGGGCGGTGCAGGTCCCCTACAATGAGCAGTTCTTC. Protein: CASSMRAVQVPYNEQFF. Full variable domain (missing parts from reference TRBV19 and TRBJ2-1): DGGITQSPKYLFRKEGQNVTLSCEQNLNHDAMYWYRQDPGQGLRLIYYSQIVNDFQKGDIAEGYSVSREKKESFPLTVTSAQKNPTAFYLCASSMRAVQVPYNEQFFGPGTRLTVL.